This T cell receptor beta chain was sequenced during a study of blood T cell repertoires in COVID-19. In germline, CDR1 is LGHDT, CDR2 YNNKEL (reference sequence). The CDR3 length is 17 residues. The V gene end was trimmed by 4 bases and the J gene end by 7 bases; junction bases not matched to a gene: 6. Assay: immunoSEQ multiplex PCR; the TCRdb copy retains only in-frame clones and omits some. The table shows some 260,000 clones, with around four fifths occurring only once. This clonotype was sampled from a man aged 25-45 years with acute COVID-19. J is TRBJ2-2 and V is TRBV3-1 (or the pseudogene TRBV3-2); 16 bases align to TRBD2. The sample taken for sequencing was PBMCs or T cells enriched from blood (not recorded which). The CDR3: CASSRGTSGRVGGELFF. The CDR3, as DNA: TGTGCCAGCAGCCGCGGGACTAGCGGGAGGGTAGGCGGGGAGCTGTTTTTT.